These 30 T cell receptor beta chains were sequenced from one sample in a study of T cells in Graves' hyperthyroidism and ophthalmopathy. Amplification of TCR beta CDR3 regions was performed using RNA transcripts as template. First-round RT-PCR with HTBI primers amplified the TCR CDR3 region. Each CDR3 protein gets one entry after TCRdb re-called the multiplex PCR reads with MiXCR. Of 300,000 to 500,000 distinct CDR3 sequences listed, 11% to 15% were seen once; the top ten hold around 27%. Sequenced sample: blood. These TCRs come from a man over 45 with Graves' ophthalmopathy.

A note on this clonotype: Because the CDR3 is missing its conserved closing phenylalanine or tryptophan, this is likely a read error. The V call is TRBV6-1, the J call TRBJ2-5; tentatively, D is TRBD2 (5 bases). CDR1 and CDR2 (germline): MNHNS, SASEGT. This CDR3 has 15 amino acids. V was clipped by 8 bases and J by 1 base, with 17 bases between them. CDR3 in amino acids: CASAISTSGQETQYL. The CDR3 DNA reads as TGTGCCAGCGCCATATCGACCAGCGGCCAAGAGACCCAGTACCTC.

In its sample, this clonotype was seen a few times. This chain uses TRBV20-1 with TRBJ2-7; D is uncertain. Trimming shortened V by 3 bases and J by 7 bases, and 10 bases separated the two germline ends. Germline CDR1 reads DFQATT; CDR2 reads SNEGSKA (reference sequence). This CDR3 contains 11 residues. The CDR3 DNA reads as TGCAGTGCTAGCGCGTTGGGGGAGCAGTACTTC. Protein product: CSASALGEQYF.

This clonotype was found a few times. The chain carries TRBV10-3 and TRBJ1-4, with TRBD1 as a possible D gene (5 bases). The germline V gene encodes CDR1 ENHRY and CDR2 SYGVKD. The CDR3 runs to 17 residues. Trimming removed 2 bases at V and 3 bases at J, with 16 bases between. CDR3: CAISETEQGSANEKLFF. The CDR3 DNA is TGTGCCATCAGTGAGACCGAGCAGGGTTCGGCTAATGAAAAACTGTTTTTT.

The table lists this clonotype with a few counts. The V call is TRBV15, the J call TRBJ2-1, with D uncertain. V lost 3 bases, J lost 4 bases, and 10 bases lay in between. The CDR3 sequence is 14 residues long. Per the germline V gene, CDR1 is LNHNV and CDR2 is YYDKDF (reference sequence). CDR3 sequence: CATSSGSRYNEQFF. CDR3 DNA: TGTGCCACCAGCAGCGGGTCGAGGTACAATGAGCAGTTCTTC. Full variable domain (rest looked up from reference TRBV15 and TRBJ2-1): DAMVIQNPRYQVTQFGKPVTLSCSQTLNHNVMYWYQQKSSQAPKLLFHYYDKDFNNEADTPDNFQSRRPNTSFCFLDIRSPGLGDTAMYLCATSSGSRYNEQFFGPGTRLTVL.

As to this clonotype: This CDR3 fails to terminate in the conserved phenylalanine or tryptophan, so it likely reflects a read error. The chain links TRBV29-1 to TRBJ2-5, with 10 bases that match TRBD2. Germline trimming cut 4 bases from V and 2 bases from J; bases unmatched to any gene: 7. From germline, CDR1 is SQVTM and CDR2 ANQGSEA. The CDR3 is 15 amino acids. The CDR3 sequence: CSVAGGLATQETQYS. The CDR3 bases are TGCAGCGTTGCGGGGGGACTAGCGACTCAAGAGACCCAGTACTCC.

A few counts support this clonotype. The chain uses TRBV5-5 and TRBJ1-5; D not resolved. Germline V gives CDR1 SGHKS, CDR2 YYEKEE (reference sequence). This CDR3 spans 15 amino acids. Trimming took off 4 bases at V and 0 bases at J, with 11 bases between the two ends. CDR3 protein: CASSPHPASNQPQHF. The CDR3 nucleotides are TGTGCCAGCAGCCCCCATCCGGCTAGCAATCAGCCCCAGCATTTT.

Ten or more counts support this clonotype. The chain recombines TRBV7-2 with TRBJ2-5; D uncertain. The V gene's germline CDR1 is SGHTA and CDR2 FQGNSA. The CDR3 consists of 14 residues. Trimming cost V 4 bases and J 8 bases, with 17 bases left between them. The DNA for the CDR3 is TGTGCCAGCAGCTCTACCGGAGCCGTTAGTACCCAGTACTTC. Translation gives CASSSTGAVSTQYF.

The sample holds many counts of this clonotype. The chain couples TRBV6-1 to TRBJ2-3; D may be TRBD1 (6 bases). Germline V gene lookup returns CDR1 MNHNS and CDR2 SASEGT. This CDR3 is 13 amino acids long. The ends were cut back, 10 bases at V and 2 bases at J, with 13 bases in the middle. The CDR3 spells CATRDTNTDTQYF. The CDR3 nucleotides are TGTGCCACCCGGGACACCAACACAGATACGCAGTATTTT.

The chain employs TRBV9 and TRBJ2-2; D may correspond to TRBD1 or TRBD2 (5 bases each). Trimming took off 4 bases at V and 5 bases at J, with 15 bases between the two ends. The germline CDR1 and CDR2 sequences are SGDLS and YYNGEE. The CDR3 length is 15 residues. CDR3 sequence: CASSSLSGGTGELFF. The DNA of the CDR3 is TGTGCCAGCAGCTCCCTAAGTGGGGGTACCGGGGAGCTGTTTTTT. Complete variable domain (other parts from reference TRBV9 and TRBJ2-2): DSGVTQTPKHLITATGQRVTLRCSPRSGDLSVYWYQQSLDQGLQFLIQYYNGEERAKGNILERFSAQQFPDLHSELNLSSLELGDSALYFCASSSLSGGTGELFFGEGSRLTVL.

The V gene is TRBV7-3, the J gene TRBJ2-1; D ambiguous. CDR1 is SGHTA, CDR2 FQGTGA, per germline. The CDR3 totals 18 residues. Trimming pared 3 bases from V and 1 base from J, leaving 19 bases between. DNA of the CDR3: TGTGCCAGCAGCTTCCCTCTTACATCCCTCGGGTCCTACAATGAGCAGTTCTTC. Translated: CASSFPLTSLGSYNEQFF.

This rearrangement joins TRBV4-1 to TRBJ2-7; TRBD1 agrees at 8 bases. With 2 bases clipped from V and 0 bases from J, the junction kept 9 bases outside the gene matches. The germline gives CDR1 MGHRA, CDR2 YSYEKL. This CDR3 is 17 amino acids long. The CDR3 coding sequence is TGCGCCAGCAGCCAAACGCCGCAGGGGGCCGCCTCCTACGAGCAGTACTTC. This translates into CASSQTPQGAASYEQYF.

The genes are TRBV29-1 and TRBJ1-5; maybe TRBD1 (5 bases). This CDR3 region has 12 residues. V lost 4 bases and J lost 3, with 7 bases in between. CDR1 is SQVTM, CDR2 ANQGSEA, per germline. CDR3 sequence (DNA): TGCAGCGTTGGGGGGGACAATCAGCCCCAGCATTTT. This translates into CSVGGDNQPQHF.

This clonotype was counted at least ten times. The chain has TRBV3-1 and TRBJ2-1; D unclear. CDR1 LGHDT and CDR2 YNNKEL come from the germline V gene (reference sequence). The V end lost 8 bases, the J end lost 5 bases, and 10 bases lay between the germline ends. The CDR3 covers 12 residues. CDR3 DNA: TGTGCCAGCTTCGGGCTCAACAATGAGCAGTTCTTC. It specifies CASFGLNNEQFF.

This chain uses TRBV19 with TRBJ1-6, with 7 bases that match TRBD1. The CDR3 covers 14 residues. The V segment lost 7 bases and the J segment 7 bases; nucleotides outside the gene matches: 7. CDR1 LNHDA and CDR2 SQIVND come from the germline V gene (reference sequence). The CDR3 coding sequence is TGTGCCAGTAACTCCGGACAGGAAAATTCACCCCTCCACTTT. Its protein product is CASNSGQENSPLHF.

A few counts support this clonotype. The chain employs TRBV11-1 and TRBJ1-5, with D maybe TRBD1 (6 bases). The germline CDR1 and CDR2 sequences are SGHAT and FQDESV (reference sequence). The CDR3 spans 13 residues. V lost 8 bases and J 5 bases, leaving 13 bases between the germline ends. CDR3 in DNA: TGTGCCAGCGCCCGGGGGCGGGATCAGCCCCAGCATTTT. Residues: CASARGRDQPQHF.

CDR3 sequence reads: CATSVEGGPQETQYF. The CDR3 nucleotides read TGTGCCACCAGCGTGGAGGGGGGACCCCAAGAGACCCAGTACTTC. V gene TRBV24-1 combines with J gene TRBJ2-5; either TRBD1 or TRBD2 may supply D (6 bases each). CDR1 KGHDR and CDR2 SFDVKD come from the germline V gene. The V end lost 7 bases, the J end lost 1 base, and 15 bases lay between the germline ends. There are 15 residues in the CDR3.

The sample holds many counts of this clonotype. This sequence joins TRBV29-1 and TRBJ2-7; D is possibly TRBD1 (5 bases). Trimming took off 4 bases at V and 3 bases at J, with 16 bases between the two ends. CDR1 is SQVTM, CDR2 ANQGSEA, per germline. The CDR3 is 14 amino acids. CDR3: CSVGQAARDYEQYF. In DNA form, the CDR3 reads TGCAGCGTTGGACAAGCTGCCAGGGACTACGAGCAGTACTTC.

With respect to this clonotype: This may come from a read error, since a much larger clone is one base off. The CDR3 carries no conserved terminal phenylalanine or tryptophan, so it likely arises from a read error. This chain connects TRBV20-1 to TRBJ2-7, with a tentative D call TRBD2 (6 bases). The CDR3 is made up of 13 amino acids. V was shortened by 3 bases and J by 3 bases, with 12 bases between the two germline ends. Germline V CDR1 and CDR2: DFQATT, SNEGSKA (reference sequence). CDR3 nucleotides: TGCAGTGCTAGTCCGCGGGATAGCTACGAGCAGTACCTC. Translating it yields CSASPRDSYEQYL.

This chain links TRBV6-1 with TRBJ2-7, with TRBD2 matching 11 bases. The CDR3 length is 17 residues. The V segment lost 1 base and the J segment 3 bases; nucleotides outside the gene matches: 8. The V gene's germline CDR1 is MNHNS and CDR2 SASEGT. Written as DNA, the CDR3 is TGTGCCAGCAGTGAAGACCGACTAGCGGGACACCACTACGAGCAGTACTTC. It encodes CASSEDRLAGHHYEQYF.

This clonotype was counted at least ten times. V usage is TRBV6-8 and J usage is TRBJ1-2, with D tentatively TRBD1 (5 bases). CDR1 MNHGY and CDR2 SAAAGT come from the germline V gene. CDR3 length: 14 residues. Trimming took 6 bases from V and 4 from J, leaving 15 bases between them. The CDR3 here is CASSSSGLSYGYTF. CDR3 bases: TGTGCCAGCAGCTCATCAGGGTTGAGCTATGGCTACACCTTC.

The sample holds many counts of this clonotype. CDR3 protein: CASSLVGTGRYEQFF. CDR3 sequence (DNA): TGTGCCAGCAGCTTAGTAGGGACAGGGAGATATGAGCAGTTCTTC. The rearrangement uses TRBV11-2 and TRBJ2-1; TRBD1 agrees at 9 bases. With 1 base clipped from V and 8 bases from J, the junction kept 6 bases outside the gene matches. The CDR3 is made up of 15 amino acids. CDR1 SGHAT and CDR2 FQNNGV come from the germline V gene.

V and J are TRBV6-5 and TRBJ2-1; 9 bases agree with TRBD2. Trimming cost V 4 bases and J 6 bases; bases outside gene matches: 7. Looked up from germline, CDR1 is MNHEY and CDR2 is SVGAGI. This CDR3 has 15 amino acids. The CDR3 here is CASSWGLARGNEQFF. The CDR3 DNA reads as TGTGCCAGCAGTTGGGGACTAGCACGAGGCAATGAGCAGTTCTTC.

This clonotype came up many times. The chain is built from TRBV18 and TRBJ1-4; D unclear. The CDR3 runs 16 residues. Germline CDR1 reads KGHSH; CDR2 reads LQKENI. The V end lost 4 bases, the J end lost 4 bases, and 16 bases lay between the germline ends. This CDR3 is CASSRDSPSLNEKLFF. CDR3 in DNA: TGTGCCAGCTCACGAGACTCCCCGAGCCTTAATGAAAAACTGTTTTTT.

This clonotype was observed many times. This chain links TRBV5-1 with TRBJ1-4, with unresolved D. Looked up from germline, CDR1 is SGHRS and CDR2 is YFSETQ. The CDR3 runs to 14 residues. Trimming pared 4 bases from V and 3 bases from J, leaving 10 bases between. CDR3 region: CASSQKGSNEKLFF. The CDR3 DNA sequence: TGCGCCAGCAGCCAAAAGGGCTCTAATGAAAAACTGTTTTTT.

This clonotype was counted at least ten times. The chain joins TRBV7-2 to TRBJ2-7; possibly TRBD1 or TRBD2 for D (6 bases each). The V gene's germline CDR1 is SGHTA and CDR2 FQGNSA. This CDR3 region has 16 residues. Trimming removed 1 base at V and 0 bases at J, with 13 bases between. The CDR3, as DNA: TGTGCCAGCAGCTTAGATGGAGGGGGAAGCTCCTACGAGCAGTACTTC. Translated: CASSLDGGGSSYEQYF.

Regarding this clonotype: This may stem from a read error, because a much larger clone lies one nucleotide away. The rearrangement uses TRBV6-2 or TRBV6-3 and TRBJ2-3, with D perhaps assigned TRBD1 or TRBD2 (5 bases each). CDR3 length: 14 amino acids. The germline V gene encodes CDR1 MNHEY and CDR2 SVGEGT. The CDR3 region has the DNA TGTACCAGCAGTGGGACCCGTGGGGCAGATACGCAGTATTTT. Protein product: CTSSGTRGADTQYF.

CDR3 nucleotides: TGTGCCAGTAGTCCTCGTATGAGGGTAACTAATGAAAAACTGTTTTTT. This translates into CASSPRMRVTNEKLFF. This rearrangement joins TRBV19 to TRBJ1-4; D is unresolved. CDR1 is LNHDA and CDR2 is SQIVND in the germline V gene (reference sequence). Deletions cut 5 bases from V and 1 base from J, with 14 bases between. This CDR3 comprises 16 residues.

This clonotype was observed many times. The J gene is TRBJ2-7, the V gene TRBV18; D may be TRBD2 (5 bases). Germline V lookup: CDR1 KGHSH, CDR2 LQKENI. The CDR3 is made up of 14 amino acids. V was cut by 1 base and J by 6 bases, with 13 bases left in between. DNA of the CDR3: TGTGCCAGCTCACCACGTGAACTAGTCCCCGAGCAGTACTTC. Protein: CASSPRELVPEQYF.

This rearrangement joins TRBV14 to TRBJ2-1; no reliable D call. Germline CDR1 reads SGHDN; CDR2 reads FVKESK. The CDR3 has 14 amino acids. Trimming removed 3 bases at V and 12 bases at J, with 18 bases between. The CDR3 reads CASSHKSPLSTQFF. The CDR3 DNA sequence: TGTGCCAGCAGCCACAAGTCACCCCTAAGTACGCAGTTCTTC.

This clonotype has just a few counts. The V call is TRBV29-1, the J call TRBJ1-1; TRBD1 aligns across 11 bases. Germline lookup yields CDR1 SQVTM and CDR2 ANQGSEA. V was pared by 6 bases and J by 3 bases, with 9 bases of the junction left unmatched. The CDR3 has 15 residues. The CDR3, as DNA: TGCAGCGTGGACGGGACAGGGGGGTTAGACACTGAAGCTTTCTTT. Protein product: CSVDGTGGLDTEAFF.